This T cell receptor (beta chain) comes out of a study of shared T cell receptors in the human thymus. Profiled with immunoSEQ multiplex PCR; TCRdb holds only in-frame clones, not every one. This sample yields 700,000 to 750,000 clones, of which approximately 83% are seen a single time; more than 0.01% belongs to the top ten. Trimming removed 1 base from V and 4 bases from J, with 7 bases in between. The CDR3 covers 13 residues. The germline gives CDR1 SGHTA, CDR2 FQGNSA. These data also featured in a second study, about human thymus T cells. As that study records: It was healthy Finnish infants having corrective surgery for congenital heart defects who were the donors. Thymic resections from corrective heart surgery supplied the tissue. Thymic and blood repertoires seemed to favor certain V and J genes.

This TCR came from a girl less than two years old with a congenital heart defect. The specimen sequenced was thymocytes. The chain links TRBV7-2 to TRBJ1-1; possible D gene TRBD1, 5 bases. In nucleotides, the CDR3 is TGTGCCAGCAGCTTAGGGGGGGGCACTGAAGCTTTCTTT. This translates into CASSLGGGTEAFF.